This TCR beta chain was observed in a study of cytomegalovirus exposure and HLA in healthy donors. About the research overall: About 180 million T cells yielded some 120 million unique TCR beta sequences in earlier analysis.

Findings of the study overall: Highly shared sequence variants in one cluster were likely a sequencing artifact. Among TCR beta chains, those listed as cytomegalovirus-associated numbered 164.

The CDR3 has 15 residues. The germline V gene has CDR1 SGDLS and CDR2 YYNGEE. V trimming: 4 bases; J trimming: 7 bases; junction bases outside the gene matches: 11. Concerning this clone: Its antigen is not identified.

The PCR was carried out with 60 Vbeta primers and 13 Jbeta primers. Sequencing used immunoSEQ multiplex PCR; TCRdb keeps in-frame clones, though not all of them. The sample has about 84,000 clones; roughly 78% are singletons. The J gene is TRBJ1-2, the V gene TRBV9; 9 bases align to TRBD1. This receptor was identified in a male donor in good health and CMV-seropositive. Sequencing was performed on PBMCs. This CDR3 reads CASSPSGTGFSGYTF. As DNA, the CDR3 is TGTGCCAGCAGCCCCTCCGGGACAGGGTTTAGTGGCTACACCTTC.